This TCR beta chain was recovered during a study of blood T cell repertoires in COVID-19. At the level of the study: COVID-19 samples collected from the United States, Italy and Spain covered acute and convalescent phases. From T cells, B-cell-depleted T cells, or PBMCs came the material, which was cDNA or gDNA.

This clone was counted between two and nine times. The Seattle patients, enrolled during active infection, were followed longitudinally. How the authors handled the data: Reference gene primer amplification in the assay estimated nucleated cell counts. Using immunoSEQ multiplex PCR, the repertoire was profiled, and TCRdb retains in-frame clones only, with some absent. V, J and clone size were drawn from that table, and D and trimming were deduced from the DNA. The sample has about 340,000 clones; around 87% are singletons. Material: peripheral blood. This receptor was identified in a woman between 45 and 60 years old with COVID-19, enrolled during active disease.

CDR3 coding DNA: TGTGCCAGCAGCGCGGTAATGAGGCGAGACACGCAGTATTTT. Translating it yields CASSAVMRRDTQYF. This chain uses TRBV6-5 with TRBJ2-3; D not resolved. Germline V gives CDR1 MNHEY, CDR2 SVGAGI. This CDR3 contains 14 residues. V gave up 6 bases and J gave up 9 bases, with 19 bases separating them.